This TCR beta chain is from a study of T cell repertoires in cytomegalovirus infection. For the study at large: Selected CMV epitopes included recently identified HLA-C-restricted ones as well as well-studied HLA-B-restricted ones. Public TCR beta signatures provided an indication of both CMV infection and a matching HLA type. Study-level findings and limits: Cumulative public TCR beta family frequency identified carriers of CMV plus the relevant HLA. In two of eight donors, the top clonotype was HLA-C-restricted CMV-specific.

Looked up from germline, CDR1 is KGHDR and CDR2 is SFDVKD. V lost 1 base and J 4 bases, leaving 15 bases between the germline ends. This CDR3 spans 17 amino acids. TCRdb re-called the reads through MiXCR, storing one row per CDR3 protein. The sample holds approximately 910,000 distinct CDR3 sequences; about a third are singletons and the top ten take about an eighth. As to this clonotype: Its antigen is not known.

The TCR was taken from a human donor in good health (CMV status not recorded). Some clones in this sample may be carry-over from other donors' samples. The chain links TRBV24-1 to TRBJ2-2; D not resolved. Sequencing was performed on cultured CD8+ T cells from PBMCs, taken from culture after CMV antigen stimulation. In DNA, the CDR3 is TGTGCCACCAGTGATTTATCACAAGACCGGGTCACCGGGGAGCTGTTTTTT. Translating it yields CATSDLSQDRVTGELFF.